This T cell receptor (beta chain) was recovered during a study of T cell responses to AZD1222 COVID-19 vaccine. The V end was cut by 0 bases, the J end by 2 bases, with 12 bases between. Germline V lookup: CDR1 SGHKS, CDR2 YYEKEE (reference sequence). This CDR3 has 15 residues. Overall study results and limits: In all cases, repertoires were sampled only after the peak T cell response. Just 5 to 7 people given AZD1222 tested seropositive at baseline. As reported, nearly half of all spike-specific TCRs target variant regions that are unmutated. White British people made up most donors, females outnumbered males, and clonal diversity was possibly underestimated.

Method: immunoSEQ multiplex PCR; TCRdb's copy keeps in-frame clones and lacks some. The table includes 90,000 to 120,000 clones, roughly 85% detected once. In its sample, this clone was seen a few times. Its target is unknown. This clonotype originated in an adult who received the AZD1222 COVID-19 vaccine. The sequences come from peripheral blood, collected 28 days after the second AZD1222 dose. V and J are TRBV5-5 and TRBJ2-7, with D possibly being TRBD1 (6 bases). The CDR3 DNA follows: TGTGCCAGCAGCTTGGTGGGCAGGGGCCCCTACGAGCAGTACTTC. Translating gives CASSLVGRGPYEQYF.